Presented here are 10 T cell receptor beta chains from one specimen sequenced in a study of blood T cell repertoires in COVID-19. Only in-frame clones appear in the TCRdb table, and some are missing; sequencing was by immunoSEQ multiplex PCR. The sample records over 250,000 clones, 70% to 90% being singletons. Sequences were obtained from peripheral blood. Receptors originate from a woman in her 70s with acute or convalescent COVID-19.

The rearrangement joins TRBV5-1 to TRBJ1-1, with D possibly matching TRBD1 (6 bases). CDR1 and CDR2 from the germline V gene are SGHRS and YFSETQ. Deletions cut 0 bases from V and 7 bases from J, with 7 bases between. The CDR3 is made up of 12 amino acids. The chain's CDR3 is CASSLEQGEAFF. The CDR3 nucleotides are TGCGCCAGCAGCTTGGAACAGGGTGAAGCTTTCTTT.

This clone has only a few counts. The chain carries TRBV11-1 and TRBJ2-7; 13 bases align to TRBD2. CDR3 length: 14 residues. Germline loops: CDR1 SGHAT, CDR2 FQDESV (reference sequence). V was pared by 4 bases and J by 6 bases, with 3 bases of the junction left unmatched. The CDR3 bases are TGTGCCAGCAGCTCTCGACTAGCGGGGGGCGAGCAGTACTTC. Translation gives CASSSRLAGGEQYF. Complete variable domain (other parts from reference TRBV11-1 and TRBJ2-7): EAEVAQSPRYKITEKSQAVAFWCDPISGHATLYWYRQILGQGPELLVQFQDESVVDDSQLPKDRFSAERLKGVDSTLKIQPAELGDSAMYLCASSSRLAGGEQYFGPGTRLTVT.

V is TRBV19 and J is TRBJ1-1, with 7 bases fitting TRBD1. The germline V gene encodes CDR1 LNHDA and CDR2 SQIVND (reference sequence). J was trimmed by 6 bases and V by 6 bases; bases with no gene match: 10. The CDR3 contains 14 residues. The CDR3 nucleotides are TGTGCCAGTAGCATTACAGGGGTTGGCGCTGAAGCTTTCTTT. Translated: CASSITGVGAEAFF.

This clone was counted only a few times. This chain uses TRBV5-1 with TRBJ1-6, with D possibly matching TRBD1 (5 bases). This CDR3 contains 14 residues. Deletions cut 1 base from V and 9 bases from J, with 11 bases between. Germline V lookup: CDR1 SGHRS, CDR2 YFSETQ. This CDR3 is CASSLRGDISPLHF. The CDR3 DNA reads TGCGCCAGCAGCTTGCGGGGGGATATTTCACCCCTCCACTTT.

The J gene is TRBJ1-6, the V gene TRBV11-2; a weak D match, TRBD1 (5 bases). The CDR3 length is 15 residues. The V gene lost 1 base and the J gene lost 10 bases, with 14 bases spanning the gap. Germline V gives CDR1 SGHAT, CDR2 FQNNGV. DNA of the CDR3: TGTGCCAGCAGCTTAGGGGGCCCTGGGAACTCACCCCTCCACTTT. Protein sequence: CASSLGGPGNSPLHF.

The V call is TRBV5-5, the J call TRBJ1-4; D may be TRBD1 (5 bases). Germline V gene data show CDR1 as SGHKS and CDR2 as YYEKEE (reference sequence). V was trimmed by 2 bases and J by 10 bases, leaving 21 bases between them. CDR3 length: 16 residues. The CDR3 sequence is CASSFTRDRPRGKLFF. CDR3 nucleotide sequence: TGTGCCAGCAGCTTCACCAGGGATCGACCCAGAGGAAAACTGTTTTTT.

This clone was observed a handful of times. This sequence joins TRBV18 and TRBJ2-7; 9 bases are shared with TRBD1. Looked up from germline, CDR1 is KGHSH and CDR2 is LQKENI. V was pared by 6 bases and J by 0 bases, with 6 bases of the junction left unmatched. The CDR3 totals 15 residues. CDR3 nucleotides: TGTGCCAGCTCGCCCGGGACAGGGTCCTCCTACGAGCAGTACTTC. Its translation: CASSPGTGSSYEQYF.

This clone was recorded once. CDR3 nucleotide sequence: TGTGCCAGCAGCCCGGGACTAGCGGGGAGAAGCGAGCAGTTCTTC. The encoded protein is CASSPGLAGRSEQFF. J is TRBJ2-1 and V is TRBV7-2; 13 nucleotides line up with TRBD2. Germline assignment: CDR1 SGHTA and CDR2 FQGNSA. The CDR3 length is 15 residues. V gave up 5 bases and J gave up 10 bases; unmatched junction bases: 8.

J is TRBJ2-4 and V is TRBV7-9; D is ambiguous. CDR1 and CDR2 from the germline V gene are SEHNR and FQNEAQ (reference sequence). V gave up 1 base and J gave up 0 bases, with 10 bases separating them. The CDR3 length is 16 residues. The CDR3 here is CASSLGHSLAKNIQYF. CDR3 DNA: TGTGCCAGCAGCTTAGGACACAGCCTAGCCAAAAACATTCAGTACTTC.

The DNA for the CDR3 is TGTGCCAGCAGCTCCCAACCCGGGACCTACGAGCAGTACTTC. Its protein product is CASSSQPGTYEQYF. V is TRBV3-1 (or the pseudogene TRBV3-2) and J is TRBJ2-7, with D maybe TRBD2 (5 bases). The CDR3 has 14 amino acids. Between the trimmed V and J ends, which lost 5 bases and 2 bases, there was a span of 13 bases. Per germline, CDR1 LGHDT and CDR2 YNNKEL (reference sequence).